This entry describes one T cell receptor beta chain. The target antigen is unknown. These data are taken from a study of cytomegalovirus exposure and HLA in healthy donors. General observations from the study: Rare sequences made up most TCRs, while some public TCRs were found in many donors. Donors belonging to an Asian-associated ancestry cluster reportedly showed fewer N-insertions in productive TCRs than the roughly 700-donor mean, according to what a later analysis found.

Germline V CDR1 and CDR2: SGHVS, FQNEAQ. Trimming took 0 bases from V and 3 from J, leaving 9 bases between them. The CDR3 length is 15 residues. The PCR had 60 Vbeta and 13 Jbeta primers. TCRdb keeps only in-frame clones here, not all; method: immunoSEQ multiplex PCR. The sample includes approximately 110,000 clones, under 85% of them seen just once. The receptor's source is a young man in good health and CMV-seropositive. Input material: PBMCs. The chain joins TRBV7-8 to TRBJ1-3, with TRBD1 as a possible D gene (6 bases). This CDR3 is CASSLATGSGNTIYF. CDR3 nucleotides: TGTGCCAGCAGCTTAGCCACAGGGAGTGGAAACACCATATATTTT.